This passage covers 30 T cell receptor beta chains from one sample sequenced in a study of patients and donors after allogeneic stem cell transplantation. In TCRdb, the RT-PCR reads were re-called with MiXCR into one record per CDR3 protein. The data contain hundreds of thousands of distinct CDR3 sequences, about a sixth of them seen just once; the ten biggest clones take up roughly 7%. Input material: blood, either unsorted or a sorted T cell fraction (not recorded which). These receptors came from a human donor who was either an allogeneic HSCT recipient or a stem cell or donor lymphocyte infusion donor (not recorded which). It is not recorded whose cells these are; they may come from a transplant donor.

J is TRBJ1-1 and V is TRBV6-1, with 12 bases aligning to TRBD1. Germline V gives CDR1 MNHNS, CDR2 SASEGT. With V trimmed by 7 bases and J by 1 base, 10 bases remained unmatched. The CDR3 consists of 17 residues. CDR3 in DNA: TGTGCCAGCAACTTCGGGACAGGGGGCCTCCGGAACACTGAAGCTTTCTTT. It translates to CASNFGTGGLRNTEAFF.

This clonotype came up a few times. The rearrangement uses TRBV27 and TRBJ2-2; 10 bases map to TRBD2. This CDR3 spans 19 amino acids. The V gene's germline CDR1 is MNHEY and CDR2 SMNVEV (reference sequence). V was clipped by 2 bases and J by 5 bases; unmatched bases: 14. DNA of the CDR3: TGTGCCAGCAGTTTACTTGGACTAGCGGAGACTAGACGGACCGGGGAGCTGTTTTTT. It yields the protein CASSLLGLAETRRTGELFF.

This clonotype occurred a few times. The chain recombines TRBV10-3 with TRBJ2-1; 11 bases line up with TRBD2. Germline V gene data show CDR1 as ENHRY and CDR2 as SYGVKD. CDR3 size: 17 residues. V was clipped by 4 bases and J by 2 bases; unmatched bases: 7. As DNA, the CDR3 is TGTGCCATCAGTGCGACGACTAGCGGGACGACCTACAATGAGCAGTTCTTC. Its protein product is CAISATTSGTTYNEQFF.

CDR3 in amino acids: CASRRGGITFHGYTF. The CDR3 coding sequence is TGTGCCAGCCGCCGGGGGGGCATAACGTTTCATGGCTACACCTTC. This rearrangement joins TRBV2 to TRBJ1-2; perhaps TRBD1 as D (6 bases). The CDR3 extends over 15 amino acids. V was pared by 8 bases and J by 6 bases, with 22 bases between. Germline V CDR1 and CDR2: SNHLY, FYNNEI.

The rearrangement links TRBV20-1 to TRBJ2-7; 11 positions match TRBD1. This CDR3 has 15 amino acids. V was pared by 1 base and J by 3 bases, with 5 bases of the junction left unmatched. In germline, CDR1 is DFQATT, CDR2 SNEGSKA (reference sequence). The CDR3 region is CSARVLGTGGYEQYF. In DNA form, the CDR3 reads TGCAGTGCTAGAGTTCTCGGGACAGGGGGCTACGAGCAGTACTTC.

This clonotype was counted between two and nine times. The chain combines TRBV24-1 with TRBJ2-1, with a tentative D call TRBD1 (8 bases). The CDR3 spans 13 residues. From germline, CDR1 is KGHDR and CDR2 SFDVKD. The V end lost 7 bases, the J end lost 7 bases, and 13 bases lay between the germline ends. For the CDR3, the DNA is TGTGCCACCAGGAAACAGGGGGGGAATGAGCAGTTCTTC. Encoded protein: CATRKQGGNEQFF.

The chain's CDR3 is CASSPGARQGVRGYTF. CDR3 nucleotide sequence: TGTGCCAGCAGTCCAGGGGCCCGACAGGGAGTGAGAGGCTACACCTTC. This chain joins TRBV27 and TRBJ1-2; TRBD1 matches 7 bases. The germline V gene encodes CDR1 MNHEY and CDR2 SMNVEV (reference sequence). The V and J ends lost 5 bases and 8 bases, in that order; junction bases with no gene match: 17. The CDR3 sequence is 16 residues long.

This clonotype has only a few counts. The chain is built from TRBV10-3 and TRBJ2-5, with D perhaps given as TRBD1 or TRBD2 (5 bases each). The CDR3 is made up of 14 amino acids. V gave up 6 bases and J gave up 0 bases, with 11 bases separating them. The V gene's germline CDR1 is ENHRY and CDR2 SYGVKD. The CDR3: CAIRPGANQETQYF. CDR3 nucleotides: TGTGCCATCAGGCCCGGGGCAAACCAAGAGACCCAGTACTTC.

Ten or more counts support this clonotype. The J gene is TRBJ1-1, the V gene TRBV12-3 or TRBV12-4; no definite D call. CDR3 length: 13 residues. V lost 3 bases to trimming and J lost 4 bases, with 9 bases between them. The CDR3 coding sequence is TGTGCCAGCAGTTTGGAGGAATTCACTGAAGCTTTCTTT. This gives the protein CASSLEEFTEAFF.

Only a few counts were recorded for this clonotype. V is TRBV20-1 and J is TRBJ2-3; 15 nucleotides agree with TRBD2. The CDR3 loop spans 15 amino acids. V was clipped by 6 bases and J by 4 bases; unmatched bases: 5. In germline, CDR1 is DFQATT, CDR2 SNEGSKA (reference sequence). In DNA, the CDR3 is TGCAGTGCCACGGGACTAGCGGGAGGCCCAGATACGCAGTATTTT. This gives the protein CSATGLAGGPDTQYF.

The genes are TRBV4-3 and TRBJ2-7; 7 nucleotides agree with TRBD2. Germline CDR1 and CDR2: LGHNA and YSLEER. This CDR3 is 15 amino acids long. With 0 bases clipped from V and 2 bases from J, the junction kept 4 bases outside the gene matches. CDR3 residues: CASSQDSSGAYEQYF. The CDR3 DNA sequence: TGCGCCAGCAGCCAAGATTCCAGCGGGGCCTACGAGCAGTACTTC.

This clonotype was recorded many times. This chain joins TRBV4-2 and TRBJ2-1; D not certain. CDR3 size: 13 residues. Trimming removed 3 bases at V and 6 bases at J, with 9 bases between. CDR1 is LGHNA, CDR2 YNFKEQ, per germline. DNA of the CDR3: TGTGCCAGCAGCCAGAAAAGGGCCAATGAGCAGTTCTTC. Translation gives CASSQKRANEQFF.

The chain joins TRBV6-5 to TRBJ2-3; no reliable D call. V was shortened by 2 bases and J by 7 bases, with 4 bases between the two germline ends. There are 11 residues in the CDR3. In germline, CDR1 is MNHEY, CDR2 SVGAGI. Written as DNA, the CDR3 is TGTGCCAGCAGTTACGAGAATACGCAGTATTTT. Encoded protein: CASSYENTQYF.

This clonotype was recorded a few times. The chain is built from TRBV6-5 and TRBJ1-4; D is unclear. Germline values: CDR1 MNHEY, CDR2 SVGAGI. The V gene lost 5 bases and the J gene lost 12 bases, with 13 bases spanning the gap. The CDR3 runs 12 residues. CDR3 bases: TGTGCCAGCAGTCGGGGTCGTAGGGAACTGTTTTTT. It yields the protein CASSRGRRELFF.

The chain uses TRBV12-3 or TRBV12-4 and TRBJ1-1; tentative D call: TRBD1 (6 bases). Between the trimmed V and J ends, which lost 6 bases and 0 bases, there was a span of 11 bases. The CDR3 totals 14 residues. The CDR3 loop is CASRDGTLNTEAFF. The CDR3 DNA reads TGTGCCAGCAGAGACGGGACACTGAACACTGAAGCTTTCTTT.

This clonotype was detected a few times. The chain has TRBV5-1 and TRBJ2-6, with TRBD1 identical over 9 bases. Germline V gene data show CDR1 as SGHRS and CDR2 as YFSETQ. V shed 1 base and J 3 bases; nucleotides not matched to a gene: 5. There are 17 residues in the CDR3. This CDR3 reads CASSLYRGRGGANVLTF. In DNA form, the CDR3 reads TGCGCCAGCAGCTTGTACAGGGGGCGCGGTGGGGCCAACGTCCTGACTTTC.

The rearrangement joins TRBV3-1 to TRBJ2-3; 9 bases are shared with TRBD2. This CDR3 has 17 amino acids. CDR1 is LGHDT, CDR2 YNNKEL, per germline (reference sequence). Unmatched junction bases numbered 10, after V lost 1 base and J lost 5 bases. This CDR3 reads CASSQVASGTGGDTQYF. CDR3 sequence (DNA): TGTGCCAGCAGCCAAGTGGCTAGCGGGACGGGTGGAGATACGCAGTATTTT.

This clonotype was observed a few times. This chain joins TRBV5-4 and TRBJ2-1, with TRBD2 matching 8 bases. V was pared by 4 bases and J by 6 bases, with 9 bases of the junction left unmatched. The length of the CDR3 is 15 residues. The germline CDR1 and CDR2 sequences are SGHNT and YYREEE (reference sequence). The DNA for the CDR3 is TGTGCCAGCAGCCCCCCGGGGGGGGCCCTCAATGAGCAGTTCTTC. This sequence encodes CASSPPGGALNEQFF. Full variable domain (rest looked up from reference TRBV5-4 and TRBJ2-1): ETGVTQSPTHLIKTRGQQVTLRCSSQSGHNTVSWYQQALGQGPQFIFQYYREEENGRGNFPPRFSGLQFPNYSSELNVNALELDDSALYLCASSPPGGALNEQFFGPGTRLTVL.

The J gene is TRBJ2-5, the V gene TRBV5-1; D possibly matches TRBD1 or TRBD2 (6 bases each). The CDR3 loop spans 11 amino acids. Per germline, CDR1 SGHRS and CDR2 YFSETQ. V was trimmed by 4 bases and J by 9 bases, leaving 10 bases between them. The CDR3 nucleotides are TGCGCCAGCAGCACGGAGGGGGCCCAGTACTTC. Translating gives CASSTEGAQYF.

The chain carries TRBV4-1 and TRBJ1-4; tentative D call: TRBD1 (6 bases). V was clipped by 5 bases and J by 8 bases, with 12 bases between them. CDR1 is MGHRA, CDR2 YSYEKL, per germline. CDR3 length: 13 amino acids. CDR3 in DNA: TGCGCCAGCAGCTCAGTGAGGGGGGAAAAACTGTTTTTT. Its translation: CASSSVRGEKLFF.

This chain links TRBV5-1 with TRBJ1-3; TRBD1 agrees at 8 bases. CDR1 and CDR2 from the germline V gene are SGHRS and YFSETQ. The ends lost 0 bases at V and 2 bases at J; junction bases unmatched: 4. The CDR3 sequence is 16 residues long. The CDR3 sequence is CASSLGRTGTGNTIYF. The CDR3 region has the DNA TGCGCCAGCAGCTTGGGGCGGACAGGGACTGGAAACACCATATATTTT.

This clonotype was seen ten or more times. The chain recombines TRBV29-1 with TRBJ2-6; no definite D call. The CDR3 loop spans 12 amino acids. V lost 6 bases and J 4 bases, leaving 7 bases between the germline ends. The V gene's germline CDR1 is SQVTM and CDR2 ANQGSEA. CDR3 protein: CSVLRGANVLTF. CDR3 in DNA: TGCAGCGTCCTCCGGGGGGCCAACGTCCTGACTTTC.

In its sample, this clonotype was seen many times. J is TRBJ1-2 and V is TRBV12-3 or TRBV12-4; D gene uncertain. Trimming shortened V by 3 bases and J by 3 bases, and 11 bases separated the two germline ends. The CDR3 is made up of 14 amino acids. CDR3 residues: CASSLASPDYGYTF. The CDR3 DNA reads TGTGCCAGCAGTTTGGCCTCCCCGGACTATGGCTACACCTTC.

This chain links TRBV12-3 or TRBV12-4 with TRBJ2-5; 7 bases are shared with TRBD1. The CDR3 extends over 12 amino acids. V was pared by 4 bases and J by 7 bases, with 3 bases of the junction left unmatched. In nucleotides, the CDR3 is TGTGCCAGCAGTTACACAGGGGCGACCCAGTACTTC. Its translation is CASSYTGATQYF.

There are a few counts of this clonotype. The chain employs TRBV7-2 and TRBJ2-3; either TRBD1 or TRBD2 may supply D (6 bases each). Looked up from germline, CDR1 is SGHTA and CDR2 is FQGNSA. The V end lost 5 bases, the J end lost 4 bases, and 19 bases lay between the germline ends. This CDR3 has 16 amino acids. The CDR3 DNA sequence: TGTGCCAGCAGCCTTTTGGGGGGCTACCCAGCAGATACGCAGTATTTT. Its translation: CASSLLGGYPADTQYF.

In this sample, this clonotype turned up a few times. This chain links TRBV2 with TRBJ1-1; D is unclear. Trimming removed 6 bases at V and 1 base at J, with 12 bases between. Germline assignment: CDR1 SNHLY and CDR2 FYNNEI. The CDR3 contains 14 residues. CDR3 in DNA: TGTGCCAGCAGGGTTCCCAGTCAGAACACTGAAGCTTTCTTT. Amino acid sequence: CASRVPSQNTEAFF.

A remark on this clonotype: This may arise from a read error, as a much more abundant clone is one base away. The V gene is TRBV7-9, the J gene TRBJ1-1, with D maybe TRBD1 (5 bases). Trimming took 4 bases from V and 1 from J, leaving 7 bases between them. The CDR3 contains 13 residues. Germline V lookup: CDR1 SEHNR, CDR2 FQNEAQ (reference sequence). The CDR3 region is CASSSTENTEAFF. CDR3 sequence (DNA): TGTGCCAGCAGCTCGACAGAGAACACTGAAGCTTTCTTT.

The rearrangement joins TRBV30 to TRBJ2-7; D remains unclear. Germline V CDR1 and CDR2: GTSNPN, SVGIG (reference sequence). Trimming removed 0 bases at V and 5 bases at J, with 20 bases between. The CDR3 covers 16 residues. The CDR3 bases are TGTGCCTGGAGTGTACCCGTATCGTTTTCCCTTAACGAGCAGTACTTC. Amino acid sequence: CAWSVPVSFSLNEQYF. The whole variable domain, filled in from reference TRBV30 and TRBJ2-7, reads SQTIHQWPATLVQPVGSPLSLECTVEGTSNPNLYWYRQAAGRGLQLLFYSVGIGQISSEVPQNLSASRPQDRQFILSSKKLLLSDSGFYLCAWSVPVSFSLNEQYFGPGTRLTVT.

CDR3 sequence: CASSARTGSTNQPQHF. CDR3 DNA: TGTGCCAGCAGCGCCCGGACAGGATCTACGAATCAGCCCCAGCATTTT. J is TRBJ1-5 and V is TRBV7-8; TRBD1 matches 7 bases. This CDR3 is built from 16 residues. Looked up from germline, CDR1 is SGHVS and CDR2 is FQNEAQ. V was clipped by 5 bases and J by 4 bases; unmatched bases: 11.

This chain uses TRBV27 with TRBJ2-7; the D gene is possibly TRBD2 (6 bases). Germline CDR1 MNHEY, CDR2 SMNVEV (reference sequence). The V gene lost 5 bases and the J gene lost 3 bases, with 20 bases spanning the gap. The CDR3 consists of 16 residues. The DNA of the CDR3 is TGTGCCAGCAGTGGCGGGACCCCTGGGTTTGGCTACGAGCAGTACTTC. Its translation is CASSGGTPGFGYEQYF.